Below, 7 T cell receptor beta chains from the same sample are listed, as sequenced in a study of blood T cell repertoires in COVID-19. TCRdb keeps only in-frame clones here, not all; method: immunoSEQ multiplex PCR. Of 95,000 or so clones in the sample, roughly 90% were seen once. The sequenced sample consisted of peripheral blood. All receptors come from a man older than 75 with active or convalescent COVID-19.

This chain uses TRBV18 with TRBJ2-7; D possibly corresponds to TRBD1 (6 bases). V was shortened by 4 bases and J by 2 bases, with 9 bases between the two germline ends. This CDR3 has 13 amino acids. Germline-derived CDR1 and CDR2 are KGHSH and LQKENI. The CDR3 bases are TGTGCCAGCTCACAAAACAGGGCCTACGAGCAGTACTTC. The encoded protein is CASSQNRAYEQYF.

The V and J genes are TRBV27 and TRBJ1-1; TRBD1 might be the D (5 bases). This CDR3 is 14 amino acids long. The germline V gene encodes CDR1 MNHEY and CDR2 SMNVEV (reference sequence). Trimming stripped 2 bases from V and 4 bases from J, with 11 bases between. For the CDR3, the DNA is TGTGCCAGCAGTTTAAACAGGCAGGGCACTGAAGCTTTCTTT. The encoded protein is CASSLNRQGTEAFF.

This chain connects TRBV19 to TRBJ1-1; the D is unclear. The CDR3 has 14 amino acids. The V end lost 3 bases, the J end lost 5 bases, and 13 bases lay between the germline ends. Germline CDR1 is LNHDA and CDR2 is SQIVND (reference sequence). CDR3 loop: CASSIERGRTEAFF. Written as DNA, the CDR3 is TGTGCCAGTAGTATTGAACGGGGAAGGACTGAAGCTTTCTTT.

The chain links TRBV7-2 to TRBJ1-2, with a tentative D call TRBD1 (6 bases). This CDR3 has 14 amino acids. Germline-derived CDR1 and CDR2 are SGHTA and FQGNSA. V was cut by 3 bases and J by 5 bases, with 13 bases left in between. The CDR3: CASSLDSLGYGYTF. CDR3 DNA sequence: TGTGCCAGCAGCTTGGACAGCCTCGGGTATGGCTACACCTTC.

The chain joins TRBV4-3 to TRBJ2-1, with 7 bases fitting TRBD2. CDR3 length equals 15 residues. The V and J ends lost 2 bases and 8 bases, in that order; junction bases with no gene match: 9. In germline, CDR1 is LGHNA, CDR2 YSLEER. The CDR3 DNA reads TGCGCCAGCAGCCAACAGGCGGGAGACGATCATGAGCAGTTCTTC. Its translation: CASSQQAGDDHEQFF.

Worth noting for this clone: The germline gene is not matched at one end of the junction; a read error may be the cause. The DNA for the CDR3 is TGTGCCAGCAGCTCACCTCCGGGACTAGCCCTCTTC. It codes for CASSSPPGLALF. The chain employs TRBV6-5 and TRBJ2-1; 9 bases map to TRBD2. The CDR3 covers 12 residues. In germline, CDR1 is MNHEY, CDR2 SVGAGI.

Points on this clone: One end of the junction is discordant with germline, which a read error may explain. The genes are TRBV9 and TRBJ1-1, with D maybe TRBD1 (6 bases). CDR3 length: 15 residues. Germline V gives CDR1 SGDLS, CDR2 YYNGEE. The CDR3, as DNA: TGTGCCAGCAGCCCCGAGACAGGTAGGAACGCTGAAGCTTTCTTT. Translated: CASSPETGRNAEAFF.